A single sample is the source of the 21 T cell receptor beta chains below, sequenced in a study of blood T cell repertoires in COVID-19. The repertoire was sequenced with immunoSEQ multiplex PCR; TCRdb's copy has only in-frame clones and lacks some. The table shows 250,000 to 350,000 clones, with roughly 91% occurring only once. The material sequenced was PBMCs or T cells enriched from blood (not recorded which). Receptors originate from a woman aged 55-70 years in a cohort exposed to, infected with or recovered from COVID-19 (not recorded which).

In this sample, this clone turned up once. The J gene is TRBJ2-2, the V gene TRBV15, with D tentatively TRBD2 (6 bases). The germline V gene encodes CDR1 LNHNV and CDR2 YYDKDF (reference sequence). This CDR3 is built from 13 residues. The V gene lost 6 bases and the J gene lost 1 base, with 6 bases spanning the gap. CDR3 nucleotides: TGTGCCACCAGGCGGGAGAACACCGGGGAGCTGTTTTTT. As protein: CATRRENTGELFF. Supplemented by reference TRBV15 and TRBJ2-2, the full variable domain reads DAMVIQNPRYQVTQFGKPVTLSCSQTLNHNVMYWYQQKSSQAPKLLFHYYDKDFNNEADTPDNFQSRRPNTSFCFLDIRSPGLGDTAMYLCATRRENTGELFFGEGSRLTVL.

Comments on this clone: Other DNA sequences within the sample encode an identical CDR3. The chain recombines TRBV24-1 with TRBJ2-5, with TRBD1 matching 9 bases. V was pared by 4 bases and J by 5 bases, with 7 bases of the junction left unmatched. Germline CDR1 and CDR2: KGHDR and SFDVKD. The CDR3 runs 15 residues. The CDR3 region has the DNA TGTGCCACCAGTGACCCACAGGGGGCGGGGGAGACCCAGTACTTC. It codes for CATSDPQGAGETQYF.

The V and J genes are TRBV28 and TRBJ1-1, with D perhaps matching TRBD1 (5 bases). The V and J ends lost 1 base and 3 bases respectively, with 12 bases between them. CDR1 and CDR2 (germline): MDHEN, SYDVKM. The CDR3 spans 15 residues. The CDR3 DNA follows: TGTGCCAGCAGTTTATCAGGAGGGGAAGACACTGAAGCTTTCTTT. Residues: CASSLSGGEDTEAFF.

This rearrangement joins TRBV28 to TRBJ1-3, with 8 bases matching TRBD1. This CDR3 is 16 amino acids long. V shed 1 base, J shed 2 bases, and the junction held 4 bases outside the gene matches. Germline V CDR1 and CDR2: MDHEN, SYDVKM. The DNA of the CDR3 is TGTGCCAGCAGTTTATTGGACAGGGCCCCTGGAAACACCATATATTTT. It encodes CASSLLDRAPGNTIYF. Variable domain in full (rest from reference TRBV28 and TRBJ1-3): DVKVTQSSRYLVKRTGEKVFLECVQDMDHENMFWYRQDPGLGLRLIYFSYDVKMKEKGDIPEGYSVSREKKERFSLILESASTNQTSMYLCASSLLDRAPGNTIYFGEGSWLTVV.

The gene calls are TRBV7-2 and TRBJ1-5; D ambiguous. V lost 2 bases and J lost 0, with 8 bases in between. The CDR3 length is 15 residues. Germline V gives CDR1 SGHTA, CDR2 FQGNSA. Written as DNA, the CDR3 is TGTGCCAGCAGCTTAACTCGCCTTAGCAATCAGCCCCAGCATTTT. Translation gives CASSLTRLSNQPQHF.

This rearrangement joins TRBV12-3 or TRBV12-4 to TRBJ2-1, with D hard to call. V was trimmed by 7 bases and J by 3 bases, leaving 10 bases between them. This CDR3 has 13 amino acids. The CDR3 DNA reads as TGTGCCAGCAATCGAGGTCACTACAATGAGCAGTTCTTC. Translating it yields CASNRGHYNEQFF.

The J gene is TRBJ2-5, the V gene TRBV28; TRBD1 matches 8 bases. V was pared by 4 bases and J by 4 bases, with 8 bases of the junction left unmatched. This CDR3 comprises 15 residues. Germline CDR1 MDHEN, CDR2 SYDVKM. The CDR3 DNA is TGTGCCAGCAGTTCCGCGGGACAGGTATCAGAGACCCAGTACTTC. Encoded protein: CASSSAGQVSETQYF.

The chain is built from TRBV30 and TRBJ1-6, with TRBD1 identical over 8 bases. The CDR3 extends over 14 amino acids. J lost 6 bases, V lost 3 bases, and 4 bases had no gene match. The germline V gene has CDR1 GTSNPN and CDR2 SVGIG (reference sequence). CDR3: CAWSRDRSNSPLHF. CDR3 nucleotide sequence: TGTGCCTGGAGCCGGGACAGGAGTAATTCACCCCTCCACTTT.

The rearrangement uses TRBV20-1 and TRBJ2-1, with TRBD2 matching over 10 bases. V was clipped by 3 bases and J by 3 bases; unmatched bases: 5. CDR1 is DFQATT and CDR2 is SNEGSKA in the germline V gene (reference sequence). The CDR3 extends over 15 amino acids. The CDR3 region is CSASILAGDYNEQFF. The CDR3 bases are TGCAGTGCTAGTATCCTAGCGGGAGACTACAATGAGCAGTTCTTC.

The rearrangement links TRBV30 to TRBJ1-6; TRBD1 matches 7 bases. CDR1 is GTSNPN and CDR2 is SVGIG in the germline V gene (reference sequence). The CDR3 is made up of 14 amino acids. V lost 2 bases, J lost 7 bases, and 5 bases stayed unmatched. The CDR3, as DNA: TGTGCCTGGAGTACAGGGGAGAGGAATTCACCCCTCCACTTT. Translated: CAWSTGERNSPLHF.

The V call is TRBV6-2 or TRBV6-3, the J call TRBJ2-7, with 11 bases matching TRBD1. This CDR3 spans 15 amino acids. CDR1 is MNHEY and CDR2 is SVGEGT in the germline V gene. With 2 bases clipped from V and 3 bases from J, the junction kept 3 bases outside the gene matches. The CDR3 loop reads CASSYLGQGDYEQYF. CDR3 coding DNA: TGTGCCAGCAGTTACCTGGGACAGGGGGACTACGAGCAGTACTTC.

V usage is TRBV28 and J usage is TRBJ1-5, with D possibly matching TRBD1 (6 bases). Germline loops: CDR1 MDHEN, CDR2 SYDVKM. V lost 3 bases, J lost 4 bases, and 16 bases lay in between. CDR3 length: 16 residues. The CDR3 loop reads CASSLGHLRGNQPQHF. CDR3 nucleotide sequence: TGTGCCAGCAGTTTGGGACATCTTCGGGGTAATCAGCCCCAGCATTTT.

This chain joins TRBV30 and TRBJ2-3, with no clear D. This CDR3 is 13 amino acids long. The V gene lost 1 base and the J gene lost 2 bases, with 7 bases spanning the gap. The germline CDR1 and CDR2 sequences are GTSNPN and SVGIG (reference sequence). CDR3 nucleotide sequence: TGTGCCTGGAGTGGGCAGATCACAGATACGCAGTATTTT. Protein product: CAWSGQITDTQYF.

This chain joins TRBV7-2 and TRBJ1-1, with 12 bases matching TRBD1. V was clipped by 4 bases and J by 4 bases; unmatched bases: 10. This CDR3 has 17 amino acids. Germline lookup yields CDR1 SGHTA and CDR2 FQGNSA. CDR3 bases: TGTGCCAGCAGCTCCCAGGGACAGGGGGCTCGAGGCACTGAAGCTTTCTTT. Amino acids: CASSSQGQGARGTEAFF.

V is TRBV18 and J is TRBJ1-5; D unresolved. V dropped 5 bases and J dropped 4 bases, with 15 bases sitting between them. Per the germline V gene, CDR1 is KGHSH and CDR2 is LQKENI. This CDR3 contains 15 residues. CDR3 residues: CASSAFREVNQPQHF. The CDR3 nucleotides read TGTGCCAGCTCAGCCTTCCGGGAAGTAAATCAGCCCCAGCATTTT.

The chain is built from TRBV7-2 and TRBJ2-2; D is uncertain. Trimming removed 6 bases from V and 9 bases from J, with 8 bases in between. The CDR3 extends over 11 amino acids. Germline CDR1 is SGHTA and CDR2 is FQGNSA. This chain's CDR3 is CASSLSRELFF. CDR3 in DNA: TGTGCCAGCAGTCTAAGCAGGGAGCTGTTTTTT.

The chain employs TRBV24-1 and TRBJ2-3; D is ambiguous. Germline lookup yields CDR1 KGHDR and CDR2 SFDVKD. The ends were cut back, 4 bases at V and 2 bases at J, with 6 bases in the middle. This CDR3 has 13 amino acids. The DNA for the CDR3 is TGTGCCACCAGTGAATACATCACAGATACGCAGTATTTT. Translating gives CATSEYITDTQYF.

The chain carries TRBV19 and TRBJ1-1, with D hard to call. There are 15 residues in the CDR3. The ends were cut back, 6 bases at V and 3 bases at J, with 17 bases in the middle. CDR1 is LNHDA, CDR2 SQIVND, per germline (reference sequence). The CDR3 nucleotides read TGTGCCAGTAGAACTACGAGGGCGGGAGACACTGAAGCTTTCTTT. It encodes CASRTTRAGDTEAFF.

The chain carries TRBV5-4 and TRBJ2-1; 11 nucleotides agree with TRBD2. V lost 3 bases and J lost 3; bases outside the gene matches: 2. There are 15 residues in the CDR3. The germline gives CDR1 SGHNT, CDR2 YYREEE (reference sequence). The CDR3 DNA follows: TGTGCCAGCAGCTCGGGGACTAGCGGCTACAATGAGCAGTTCTTC. Its protein is CASSSGTSGYNEQFF.

The chain is built from TRBV7-2 and TRBJ2-1; 9 bases agree with TRBD2. The junction had 11 bases not matched to a gene; V was cut back by 5 bases and J by 3 bases. There are 17 residues in the CDR3. Germline V lookup: CDR1 SGHTA, CDR2 FQGNSA. The CDR3: CASSPPGLANLYNEQFF. The CDR3 DNA reads TGTGCCAGCAGCCCCCCCGGACTAGCGAATCTCTACAATGAGCAGTTCTTC.

The chain has TRBV7-2 and TRBJ2-7, with unresolved D. Germline V gene data show CDR1 as SGHTA and CDR2 as FQGNSA. CDR3 length equals 16 residues. Trimming pared 0 bases from V and 1 base from J, leaving 13 bases between. The CDR3 spells CASSLAFRSGSYEQYF. The CDR3 nucleotides are TGTGCCAGCAGCTTAGCGTTTCGGTCCGGGTCCTACGAGCAGTACTTC.